The TCR beta chain under discussion was sequenced for a study of persistence of HIV-infected CD4 T cells. About this clone: Its antigen is unknown.

An overlapping HIV-1 Gag peptide pool stimulated these cells at about 0.94 ug/peptide/mL. Memory cells lacking CD40L and CD69 with high CD45RO were sorted. From germline, CDR1 is LNHDA and CDR2 SQIVND (reference sequence). Between the trimmed V and J ends, which lost 8 bases and 0 bases, there was a span of 17 bases. There are 17 residues in the CDR3. The libraries were made with immunoSEQ version 4 in survey mode. Profiling relied on immunoSEQ multiplex PCR, and the TCRdb table lists in-frame clones only, not all of them. The repertoire consists of about 36,000 clones, with about 81% occurring once and the leading ten covering almost 1%.

V is TRBV19 and J is TRBJ1-6; D is undetermined. The TCR originated in an adult with HIV. The donor label of this sample is uncertain. The sequenced sample was cultured CD4+ T cells from PBMCs, obtained from a patient who received antiretroviral therapy. The CDR3 region has the DNA TGTGCCAGTGGCGCCAGACCGGGGAGCTCCTATAATTCACCCCTCCACTTT. Encoded protein: CASGARPGSSYNSPLHF.